This section outlines one T cell receptor beta chain sequence together with its context. The target antigen is unknown. Per the germline V gene, CDR1 is MNHEY and CDR2 is SMNVEV (reference sequence). This CDR3 has 13 residues. V shed 5 bases and J shed 6 bases, with 12 bases lying between them. The sample originates from a study of blood T cells in healthy people across ages. Findings and limits, study-wide: Diversity was higher, and naive CD4+ cells more numerous, in long-lived donors than in aged donors. Roughly linearly, TCR beta diversity per million T cells fell as age increased.

Together with a sample-barcoded 5' primer, a J-beta primer mix was included in a second PCR lasting about 7 to 12 cycles. A template-switch adaptor containing 12 random nucleotides labeled each cDNA molecule. CDR3-containing paired-end reads numbering at least 3 million came from each sample. Each CDR3 protein gets one entry after TCRdb re-called the 5' RACE reads with MiXCR. This sample yields 1,500,000 or so distinct CDR3 sequences, of which about 42% are seen a single time; roughly 3.7% belongs to the top ten. Sequencing was performed on blood. The chain links TRBV27 to TRBJ2-3, with D unclear. The sequence derives from a woman younger than 30 in good health. In DNA form, the CDR3 reads TGTGCCAGCAGTCGGACCGAAAGGGATACGCAGTATTTT. Its translation: CASSRTERDTQYF.